The 27 T cell receptor beta chains presented below share a single source sample, sequenced in a study of cytotoxic CD8 clonotypes in ibrutinib-treated CLL. Clones were sequenced by immunoSEQ multiplex PCR, and TCRdb holds only the in-frame ones, with some missing. The table records about 16,000 clones, approximately 67% of them present only once. Sample: PBMCs, taken before ibrutinib treatment. The receptor set was obtained from a human donor with chronic lymphocytic leukemia.

The CDR3 sequence is CASSIQGAQVDTQYF. In DNA form, the CDR3 reads TGTGCCAGTAGTATCCAGGGGGCGCAGGTAGATACGCAGTATTTT. The rearrangement uses TRBV19 and TRBJ2-3; TRBD1 matches 8 bases. The V and J ends lost 3 bases and 5 bases, in that order; junction bases with no gene match: 7. Germline V gene sequence: CDR1 LNHDA, CDR2 SQIVND (reference sequence). This CDR3 contains 15 residues.

This clone turned up a few times. The chain combines TRBV27 with TRBJ2-2, with D perhaps matching TRBD1 or TRBD2 (5 bases each). Germline-derived CDR1 and CDR2 are MNHEY and SMNVEV (reference sequence). CDR3 length equals 14 residues. Trimming removed 10 bases from V and 2 bases from J, with 14 bases in between. The CDR3 bases are TGTGCCACCCGCTTGGGGGTCAACACCGGGGAGCTGTTTTTT. Residues: CATRLGVNTGELFF.

V gene TRBV7-3 combines with J gene TRBJ2-6; D gene uncertain. Germline values: CDR1 SGHTA, CDR2 FQGTGA. This CDR3 is built from 14 residues. Trimming shortened V by 5 bases and J by 1 base, and 6 bases separated the two germline ends. The CDR3 loop reads CASSGVSGANVLTF. DNA for the CDR3: TGTGCCAGCAGCGGGGTTTCTGGGGCCAACGTCCTGACTTTC.

The rearrangement uses TRBV6-5 and TRBJ2-3; D could derive from TRBD1 or TRBD2 (5 bases each). The CDR3 is 12 amino acids. CDR1 and CDR2 from the germline V gene are MNHEY and SVGAGI. V dropped 8 bases and J dropped 6 bases, with 12 bases sitting between them. The DNA of the CDR3 is TGTGCCAGCGGGGGTCCTACCGATACGCAGTATTTT. Its translation: CASGGPTDTQYF.

This sequence joins TRBV6-1 and TRBJ2-1; the D gene is possibly TRBD1 (5 bases). V dropped 2 bases and J dropped 6 bases, with 8 bases sitting between them. The CDR3 covers 13 residues. In germline, CDR1 is MNHNS, CDR2 SASEGT. DNA for the CDR3: TGTGCCAGCAGTGAATTCAGGGCCAATGAGCAGTTCTTC. This gives the protein CASSEFRANEQFF.

This clone was observed once. For the CDR3, the DNA is TGTGCCAGCAGCTTAGTAGTTGGGACAGGGGTCACCGGGGAGCTGTTTTTT. This codes for CASSLVVGTGVTGELFF. This rearrangement joins TRBV7-6 to TRBJ2-2, with 10 bases aligning to TRBD1. The CDR3 consists of 17 residues. The J segment lost 4 bases and the V segment lost 1 base, leaving 6 bases of the junction unmatched. CDR1 SGHVS and CDR2 FNYEAQ come from the germline V gene.

The V call is TRBV6-4, the J call TRBJ1-2, with 8 positions matching TRBD1. Per germline, CDR1 MRHNA and CDR2 SNTAGT. The CDR3 runs to 14 residues. V was pared by 9 bases and J by 3 bases, with 9 bases of the junction left unmatched. The CDR3 region has the DNA TGTGCCAGTAGATCAGGGACAGGAGACTATGGCTACACCTTC. As protein: CASRSGTGDYGYTF.

The chain links TRBV5-1 to TRBJ1-1; D might be TRBD1 (5 bases). The CDR3 totals 15 residues. The V gene lost 0 bases and the J gene lost 1 base, with 10 bases spanning the gap. Germline V gives CDR1 SGHRS, CDR2 YFSETQ. The CDR3 nucleotides are TGCGCCAGCAGCTTGGAGGGACGGCAGAACACTGAAGCTTTCTTT. As protein: CASSLEGRQNTEAFF. Filled out from reference TRBV5-1 and TRBJ1-1, the complete variable domain reads KAGVTQTPRYLIKTRGQQVTLSCSPISGHRSVSWYQQTPGQGLQFLFEYFSETQRNKGNFPGRFSGRQFSNSRSEMNVSTLELGDSALYLCASSLEGRQNTEAFFGQGTRLTVV.

The chain has TRBV29-1 and TRBJ1-1; the match to TRBD1 covers 8 bases. CDR1 SQVTM and CDR2 ANQGSEA come from the germline V gene. The J segment lost 2 bases and the V segment lost 6 bases, leaving 8 bases of the junction unmatched. There are 14 residues in the CDR3. The CDR3 bases are TGCAGCGTGCAACCGGGACAGGCTAACACTGAAGCTTTCTTT. It codes for CSVQPGQANTEAFF. The complete variable domain, with remaining parts taken from reference TRBV29-1 and TRBJ1-1, reads SAVISQKPSRDICQRGTSLTIQCQVDSQVTMMFWYRQQPGQSLTLIATANQGSEATYESGFVIDKFPISRPNLTFSTLTVSNMSPEDSSIYLCSVQPGQANTEAFFGQGTRLTVV.

V and J are TRBV18 and TRBJ2-7; the match to TRBD2 covers 8 bases. The trim removed 3 bases at V and 3 bases at J, leaving 7 bases unmatched. There are 15 residues in the CDR3. Germline CDR1 is KGHSH and CDR2 is LQKENI. In DNA form, the CDR3 reads TGTGCCAGCTCACCGAACCGCGGGGGGAACTACGAGCAGTACTTC. Translation: CASSPNRGGNYEQYF.

The J gene is TRBJ2-5, the V gene TRBV7-9; D unclear. Trimming stripped 6 bases from V and 2 bases from J, with 10 bases between. Germline CDR1 reads SEHNR; CDR2 reads FQNEAQ (reference sequence). The CDR3 runs 13 residues. CDR3 in DNA: TGTGCCAGCAGGCACGGAGAGCAAGAGACCCAGTACTTC. As protein: CASRHGEQETQYF.

A few counts support this clone. Written as DNA, the CDR3 is TGCGCCAGCAGCTCGACTAGCGGGGGGTACAATGAGCAGTTCTTC. Its protein product is CASSSTSGGYNEQFF. The chain links TRBV5-1 to TRBJ2-1; 13 bases line up with TRBD2. Germline CDR1 is SGHRS and CDR2 is YFSETQ. V was clipped by 3 bases and J by 4 bases; unmatched bases: 1. The CDR3 loop spans 15 amino acids. The full variable domain, rest sourced from reference TRBV5-1 and TRBJ2-1, is KAGVTQTPRYLIKTRGQQVTLSCSPISGHRSVSWYQQTPGQGLQFLFEYFSETQRNKGNFPGRFSGRQFSNSRSEMNVSTLELGDSALYLCASSSTSGGYNEQFFGPGTRLTVL.

The rearrangement links TRBV5-6 to TRBJ2-1; 9 nucleotides agree with TRBD1. Germline CDR1 reads SGHDT; CDR2 reads YYEEEE. The CDR3 covers 14 residues. With 5 bases clipped from V and 5 bases from J, the junction kept 5 bases outside the gene matches. The CDR3 here is CASRGTGMNNEQFF. CDR3 coding DNA: TGTGCCAGCAGGGGGACAGGGATGAACAATGAGCAGTTCTTC.

This chain uses TRBV2 with TRBJ2-1, with a possible D match to TRBD1 (5 bases). The length of the CDR3 is 12 residues. The ends were cut back, 8 bases at V and 6 bases at J, with 11 bases in the middle. Germline V CDR1 and CDR2: SNHLY, FYNNEI. CDR3 nucleotides: TGTGCCAGCGGATTACAGGTCAATGAGCAGTTCTTC. This gives the protein CASGLQVNEQFF. Looking up the rest from reference TRBV2 and TRBJ2-1 gives the full variable domain: EPEVTQTPSHQVTQMGQEVILRCVPISNHLYFYWYRQILGQKVEFLVSFYNNEISEKSEIFDDQFSVERPDGSNFTLKIRSTKLEDSAMYFCASGLQVNEQFFGPGTRLTVL.

This rearrangement joins TRBV19 to TRBJ2-3; D possibly corresponds to TRBD2 (5 bases). Germline values: CDR1 LNHDA, CDR2 SQIVND (reference sequence). The CDR3 loop spans 15 amino acids. V shed 6 bases and J shed 4 bases, with 17 bases lying between them. This chain's CDR3 is CASREAPVLADTQYF. CDR3 coding DNA: TGTGCCAGTAGGGAAGCCCCGGTACTAGCAGATACGCAGTATTTT.

This rearrangement joins TRBV10-2 to TRBJ1-4; TRBD1 might be the D (5 bases). Trimming cost V 6 bases and J 4 bases, with 12 bases left between them. This CDR3 is 14 amino acids long. The germline CDR1 and CDR2 sequences are WSHSY and SAAADI. This CDR3 reads CASSGTSGNEKLFF. In DNA form, the CDR3 reads TGCGCCAGCAGCGGGACCAGTGGTAATGAAAAACTGTTTTTT.

V usage is TRBV15 and J usage is TRBJ1-3, with unresolved D. Germline V gene lookup returns CDR1 LNHNV and CDR2 YYDKDF (reference sequence). The CDR3 totals 14 residues. The ends were cut back, 4 bases at V and 8 bases at J, with 15 bases in the middle. The CDR3 nucleotides are TGTGCCACCAGCAAAGGTGCCGAAGGAGACACCATATATTTT. Protein product: CATSKGAEGDTIYF.

The chain employs TRBV5-1 and TRBJ2-7; 8 bases map to TRBD1. This CDR3 comprises 13 residues. Germline loops: CDR1 SGHRS, CDR2 YFSETQ. V shed 7 bases and J 5 bases; nucleotides not matched to a gene: 8. The DNA of the CDR3 is TGCGCCAGCTCCACAGGGGGTGACAACGAGCAGTACTTC. Protein product: CASSTGGDNEQYF. Combining the CDR3 with reference TRBV5-1 and TRBJ2-7 gives the whole variable domain KAGVTQTPRYLIKTRGQQVTLSCSPISGHRSVSWYQQTPGQGLQFLFEYFSETQRNKGNFPGRFSGRQFSNSRSEMNVSTLELGDSALYLCASSTGGDNEQYFGPGTRLTVT.

The V and J genes are TRBV4-1 and TRBJ2-2; D gene ambiguous. Trimming removed 0 bases at V and 0 bases at J, with 5 bases between. The CDR3 covers 15 residues. Germline-derived CDR1 and CDR2 are MGHRA and YSYEKL. CDR3 residues: CASSQEGTNTGELFF. In DNA, the CDR3 is TGCGCCAGCAGCCAAGAAGGGACGAACACCGGGGAGCTGTTTTTT.

The chain couples TRBV6-4 to TRBJ2-3, with 10 bases fitting TRBD1. This CDR3 spans 14 amino acids. Germline V CDR1 and CDR2: MRHNA, SNTAGT. Trimming removed 8 bases from V and 1 base from J; junction bases left unmatched: 3. DNA for the CDR3: TGTGCCAGCCGCGGGACAGGGGGCACAGATACGCAGTATTTT. Translated: CASRGTGGTDTQYF.

V and J are TRBV5-6 and TRBJ2-7, with D possibly being TRBD2 (6 bases). V was trimmed by 4 bases and J by 6 bases, leaving 17 bases between them. The germline gives CDR1 SGHDT, CDR2 YYEEEE. The CDR3 has 14 residues. The CDR3, as DNA: TGTGCCAGCAGCCAGCTGGAGGCGGGACTCGAGCAGTACTTC. This codes for CASSQLEAGLEQYF. The full variable domain, its missing parts supplied by reference TRBV5-6 and TRBJ2-7, is DAGVTQSPTHLIKTRGQQVTLRCSPKSGHDTVSWYQQALGQGPQFIFQYYEEEERQRGNFPDRFSGHQFPNYSSELNVNALLLGDSALYLCASSQLEAGLEQYFGPGTRLTVT.

The chain links TRBV6-6 to TRBJ2-1, with TRBD2 as a possible D gene (5 bases). Germline V gene lookup returns CDR1 MNHNY and CDR2 SVGAGI (reference sequence). Between the trimmed V and J ends, which lost 0 bases and 8 bases, there was a span of 8 bases. This CDR3 spans 13 amino acids. The CDR3 region is CASSYSRVYEQFF. In DNA, the CDR3 is TGTGCCAGCAGTTACTCGAGGGTCTATGAGCAGTTCTTC.

The V and J genes are TRBV6-1 and TRBJ2-1; D might be TRBD2 (5 bases). CDR3 length equals 13 residues. V lost 6 bases to trimming and J lost 6 bases, with 12 bases between them. Germline V CDR1 and CDR2: MNHNS, SASEGT. The CDR3 is CASRLLGTNEQFF. CDR3 in DNA: TGTGCCAGCAGGTTACTAGGAACCAATGAGCAGTTCTTC.

This clone appeared once. The CDR3 coding sequence is TGTGCCAGCAGTGCCGCTAGCGGGGGGGGTGATGAGCAGTTCTTC. It encodes CASSAASGGGDEQFF. This chain joins TRBV6-4 and TRBJ2-1; 12 bases map to TRBD2. With V trimmed by 4 bases and J by 8 bases, 6 bases remained unmatched. This CDR3 contains 15 residues. The germline V gene encodes CDR1 MRHNA and CDR2 SNTAGT.

Written as DNA, the CDR3 is TGTGCCAGTAGTATGGGGCAGGGCTGGGCCGGGGAGCTGTTTTTT. Translating gives CASSMGQGWAGELFF. The gene calls are TRBV19 and TRBJ2-2; TRBD1 is a possible D gene (5 bases). CDR3 length: 15 residues. Trimming cost V 3 bases and J 6 bases, with 14 bases left between them. The V gene's germline CDR1 is LNHDA and CDR2 SQIVND (reference sequence).

The chain has TRBV28 and TRBJ2-1, with TRBD1 as a possible D gene (8 bases). V shed 8 bases and J shed 1 base, with 12 bases lying between them. The germline CDR1 and CDR2 sequences are MDHEN and SYDVKM. There are 14 residues in the CDR3. CDR3 protein: CASVQGGSYNEQFF. CDR3 nucleotide sequence: TGTGCCAGCGTACAGGGGGGGTCCTACAATGAGCAGTTCTTC.

The rearrangement uses TRBV27 and TRBJ1-1; 7 nucleotides align to TRBD1. Trimming took 6 bases from V and 1 from J; bases not matched to a gene: 5. This CDR3 has 14 residues. CDR1 is MNHEY, CDR2 SMNVEV, per germline (reference sequence). The CDR3 nucleotides are TGTGCCAGCAGCCCCAGGGGGAGGAACACTGAAGCTTTCTTT. Protein: CASSPRGRNTEAFF.